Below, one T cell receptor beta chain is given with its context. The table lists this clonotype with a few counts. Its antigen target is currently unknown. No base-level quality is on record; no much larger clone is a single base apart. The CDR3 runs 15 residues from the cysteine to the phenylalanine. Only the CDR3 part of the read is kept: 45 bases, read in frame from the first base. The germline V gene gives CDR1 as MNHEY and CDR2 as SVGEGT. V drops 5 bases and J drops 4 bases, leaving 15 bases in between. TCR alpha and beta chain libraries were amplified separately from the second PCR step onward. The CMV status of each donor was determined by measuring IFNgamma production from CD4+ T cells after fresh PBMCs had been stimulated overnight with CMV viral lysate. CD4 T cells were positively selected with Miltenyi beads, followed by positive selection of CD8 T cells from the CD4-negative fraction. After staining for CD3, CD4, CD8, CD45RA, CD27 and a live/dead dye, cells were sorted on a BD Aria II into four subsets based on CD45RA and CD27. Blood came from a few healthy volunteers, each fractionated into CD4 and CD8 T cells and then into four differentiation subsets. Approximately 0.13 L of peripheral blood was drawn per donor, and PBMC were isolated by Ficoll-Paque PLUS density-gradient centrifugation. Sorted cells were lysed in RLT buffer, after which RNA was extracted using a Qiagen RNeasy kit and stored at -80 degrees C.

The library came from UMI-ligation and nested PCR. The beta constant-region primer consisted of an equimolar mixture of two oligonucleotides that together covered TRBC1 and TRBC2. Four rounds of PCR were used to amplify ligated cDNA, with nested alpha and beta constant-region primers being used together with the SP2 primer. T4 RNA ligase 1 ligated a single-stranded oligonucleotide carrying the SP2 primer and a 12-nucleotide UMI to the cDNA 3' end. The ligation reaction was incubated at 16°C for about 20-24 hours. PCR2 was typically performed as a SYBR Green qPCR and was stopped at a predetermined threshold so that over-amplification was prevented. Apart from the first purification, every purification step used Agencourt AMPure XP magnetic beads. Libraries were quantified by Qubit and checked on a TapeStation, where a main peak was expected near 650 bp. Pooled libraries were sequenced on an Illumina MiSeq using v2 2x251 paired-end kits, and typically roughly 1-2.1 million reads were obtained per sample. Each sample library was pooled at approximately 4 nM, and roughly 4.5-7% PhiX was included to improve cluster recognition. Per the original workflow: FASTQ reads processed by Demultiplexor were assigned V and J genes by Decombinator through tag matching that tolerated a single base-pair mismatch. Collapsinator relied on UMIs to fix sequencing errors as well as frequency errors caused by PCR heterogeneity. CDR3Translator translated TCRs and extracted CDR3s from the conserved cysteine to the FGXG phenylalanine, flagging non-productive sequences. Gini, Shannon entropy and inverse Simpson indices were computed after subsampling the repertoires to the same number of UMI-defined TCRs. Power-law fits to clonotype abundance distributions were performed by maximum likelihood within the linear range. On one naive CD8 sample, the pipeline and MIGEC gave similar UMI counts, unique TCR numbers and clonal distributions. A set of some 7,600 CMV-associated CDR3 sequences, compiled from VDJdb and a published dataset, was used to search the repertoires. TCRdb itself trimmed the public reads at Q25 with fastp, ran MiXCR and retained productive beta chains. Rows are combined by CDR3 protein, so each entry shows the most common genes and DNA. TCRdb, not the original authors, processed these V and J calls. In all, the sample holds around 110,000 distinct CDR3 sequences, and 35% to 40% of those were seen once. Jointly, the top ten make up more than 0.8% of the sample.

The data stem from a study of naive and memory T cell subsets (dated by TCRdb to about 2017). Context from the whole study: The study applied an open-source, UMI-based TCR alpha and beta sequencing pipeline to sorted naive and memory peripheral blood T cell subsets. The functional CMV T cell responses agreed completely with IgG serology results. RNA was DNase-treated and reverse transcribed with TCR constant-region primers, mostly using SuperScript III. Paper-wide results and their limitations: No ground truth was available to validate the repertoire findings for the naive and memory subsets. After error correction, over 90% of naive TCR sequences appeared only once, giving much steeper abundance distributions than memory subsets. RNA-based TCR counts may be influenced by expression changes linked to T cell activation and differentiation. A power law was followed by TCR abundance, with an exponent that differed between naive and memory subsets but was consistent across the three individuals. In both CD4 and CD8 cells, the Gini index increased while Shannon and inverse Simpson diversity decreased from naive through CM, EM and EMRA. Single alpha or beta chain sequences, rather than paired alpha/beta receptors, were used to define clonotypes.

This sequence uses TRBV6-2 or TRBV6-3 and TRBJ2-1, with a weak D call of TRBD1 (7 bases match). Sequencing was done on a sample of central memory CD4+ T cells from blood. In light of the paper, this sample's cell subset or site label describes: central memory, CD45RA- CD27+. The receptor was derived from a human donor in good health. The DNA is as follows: TGTGCCAGCAGTCAGGGGGGCGCGGGTTACAATGAGCAGTTCTTC. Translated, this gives CASSQGGAGYNEQFF.